The 23 T cell receptor beta chains below all came from one sample that was sequenced in a study of OX40 agonist ivuxolimab in advanced cancers. The protocol was immunoSEQ multiplex PCR, while the TCRdb copy is restricted to in-frame clones and leaves out a portion. The profile shows roughly 71,000 clones, roughly nine tenths of them singletons. The material was CD4+ or CD8+ T cells sorted from blood, obtained in a trial of the OX40 agonist ivuxolimab. All receptors come from an adult with an advanced solid tumor such as melanoma, head and neck, liver or kidney cancer.

This clone was observed a single time. CDR3 in DNA: TGTGCCAGCAGTGGGGGGGTTGCCTACGAGCAGTACTTC. Translating it yields CASSGGVAYEQYF. The chain joins TRBV28 to TRBJ2-7; TRBD2 matches at 7 bases. The germline V gene has CDR1 MDHEN and CDR2 SYDVKM. The CDR3 covers 13 residues. J lost 2 bases, V lost 5 bases, and 3 bases had no gene match.

This clone was found once. The rearrangement uses TRBV27 and TRBJ2-5; tentative D call: TRBD2 (5 bases). The CDR3 consists of 13 residues. Germline values: CDR1 MNHEY, CDR2 SMNVEV (reference sequence). V was shortened by 2 bases and J by 5 bases, with 9 bases between the two germline ends. The CDR3 coding sequence is TGTGCCAGCAGTTTACTAGCCTCCGAGACCCAGTACTTC. This codes for CASSLLASETQYF.

The rearrangement uses TRBV21-1 and TRBJ2-7. TRBV21-1 is described as a pseudogene. The CDR3 has 16 residues. The CDR3 nucleotides are TGTGCCAGCAGCAAAACCCAGACCAGCAATCTCTACGAGCAGTACTTC. Translated: CASSKTQTSNLYEQYF.

The chain uses TRBV7-8 and TRBJ2-2; D perhaps matches TRBD2 (5 bases). V lost 3 bases and J 6 bases, leaving 8 bases between the germline ends. From germline, CDR1 is SGHVS and CDR2 FQNEAQ. CDR3 length: 13 amino acids. CDR3 amino acids: CASSFEGAGELFF. CDR3 nucleotides: TGTGCCAGCAGCTTTGAGGGCGCCGGGGAGCTGTTTTTT.

This chain uses TRBV6-5 with TRBJ1-4; no clear D. Between the trimmed V and J ends, which lost 0 bases and 0 bases, there was a span of 8 bases. This CDR3 is 16 amino acids long. CDR1 and CDR2 from the germline V gene are MNHEY and SVGAGI. The CDR3 bases are TGTGCCAGCAGTTACTCGTCGGGGACAACTAATGAAAAACTGTTTTTT. It is translated as CASSYSSGTTNEKLFF.

This chain joins TRBV7-3 and TRBJ2-1, with D perhaps TRBD2 (6 bases). CDR1 SGHTA and CDR2 FQGTGA come from the germline V gene. The ends were cut back, 2 bases at V and 0 bases at J, with 8 bases in the middle. The CDR3 is 15 residues long. The CDR3 nucleotides are TGTGCCAGCAGCTTAGCGGGGAGCTCCTACAATGAGCAGTTCTTC. It translates to CASSLAGSSYNEQFF.

The genes are TRBV7-9 and TRBJ2-5, with TRBD1 matching over 7 bases. Germline assignment: CDR1 SEHNR and CDR2 FQNEAQ (reference sequence). Germline trimming cut 5 bases from V and 2 bases from J; bases unmatched to any gene: 5. The CDR3 is 14 amino acids. CDR3 bases: TGTGCCAGCAGCACAACGACAGGGCAAGAGACCCAGTACTTC. Residues: CASSTTTGQETQYF.

This clone has a single count. The chain employs TRBV10-3 and TRBJ2-7; D gene uncertain. The CDR3 contains 11 residues. The germline CDR1 and CDR2 sequences are ENHRY and SYGVKD. V dropped 3 bases and J dropped 4 bases, with 4 bases sitting between them. The CDR3 bases are TGTGCCATCAGTGAAGTGTACGAGCAGTACTTC. This translates into CAISEVYEQYF.

The chain combines TRBV6-1 with TRBJ2-7; 7 positions agree with TRBD1. This CDR3 has 14 residues. The J segment lost 3 bases and the V segment lost 3 bases, leaving 5 bases of the junction unmatched. CDR1 is MNHNS, CDR2 SASEGT, per germline. Written as DNA, the CDR3 is TGTGCCAGCAGTGATTGGCCAGGGGGCTACGAGCAGTACTTC. This translates into CASSDWPGGYEQYF.

The rearrangement uses TRBV6-1 and TRBJ1-1; D is undetermined. There are 13 residues in the CDR3. Germline assignment: CDR1 MNHNS and CDR2 SASEGT. V lost 1 base and J 1 base, leaving 4 bases between the germline ends. This CDR3 is CASSEGPNTEAFF. As DNA, the CDR3 is TGTGCCAGCAGTGAAGGACCGAACACTGAAGCTTTCTTT.

The J gene is TRBJ2-4, the V gene TRBV10-3; D not resolved. CDR1 is ENHRY, CDR2 SYGVKD, per germline. This CDR3 region has 13 residues. The V and J ends lost 0 bases and 7 bases respectively, with 7 bases between them. In DNA, the CDR3 is TGTGCCATCAGTGAGTCGGTGGCGAACATTCAGTACTTC. Its protein product is CAISESVANIQYF.

The chain combines TRBV2 with TRBJ1-2, with TRBD1 as a possible D gene (6 bases). The CDR3 contains 15 residues. Germline CDR1 SNHLY, CDR2 FYNNEI. V dropped 3 bases and J dropped 4 bases, with 15 bases sitting between them. CDR3 DNA sequence: TGTGCCAGCAGTGAGGCCCGGGGGCAGGCCTATGGCTACACCTTC. Encoded protein: CASSEARGQAYGYTF.

Here the CDR3 reads CASSELAGGFGGSYNEQFF. The CDR3 region has the DNA TGTGCCAGCAGTGAACTAGCGGGAGGGTTTGGAGGGTCCTACAATGAGCAGTTCTTC. The chain couples TRBV6-1 to TRBJ2-1; 12 nucleotides align to TRBD2. The J segment lost 1 base and the V segment lost 2 bases, leaving 9 bases of the junction unmatched. Germline V lookup: CDR1 MNHNS, CDR2 SASEGT. The CDR3 sequence is 19 residues long.

J is TRBJ1-5 and V is TRBV4-1, with D possibly TRBD1 on 5 matching bases. Germline V lookup: CDR1 MGHRA, CDR2 YSYEKL. CDR3 length: 14 residues. The CDR3 loop is CVRGDSLLQQPQHF. DNA for the CDR3: TGCGTCCGGGGAGACAGTTTACTTCAACAGCCCCAGCATTTT.

This sequence joins TRBV19 and TRBJ2-7; D remains unclear. The CDR3 contains 17 residues. Trimming pared 1 base from V and 3 bases from J, leaving 19 bases between. Germline V gene data show CDR1 as LNHDA and CDR2 as SQIVND (reference sequence). CDR3 coding DNA: TGTGCCAGTAGTATAGCCCACGGACGAGCGCACCACTACGAGCAGTACTTC. Translation gives CASSIAHGRAHHYEQYF.

This chain connects TRBV5-1 to TRBJ2-7; 7 bases are shared with TRBD1. The germline V gene encodes CDR1 SGHRS and CDR2 YFSETQ. J lost 4 bases, V lost 4 bases, and 5 bases had no gene match. The CDR3 length is 13 residues. The CDR3 region is CASSPGQIYEQYF. The CDR3 DNA reads TGCGCCAGCAGCCCGGGACAGATATACGAGCAGTACTTC.

There are a few counts of this clone. The J gene is TRBJ1-1, the V gene TRBV4-1; D ambiguous. V was pared by 2 bases and J by 6 bases, with 13 bases between. The CDR3 has 14 residues. The germline V gene encodes CDR1 MGHRA and CDR2 YSYEKL. Here the CDR3 reads CASSQSGGWAEAFF. The CDR3, as DNA: TGCGCCAGCAGCCAATCAGGAGGGTGGGCTGAAGCTTTCTTT.

This rearrangement joins TRBV28 to TRBJ1-5; TRBD1 aligns across 8 bases. Germline lookup yields CDR1 MDHEN and CDR2 SYDVKM. Germline trimming cut 4 bases from V and 3 bases from J; bases unmatched to any gene: 5. The CDR3 has 15 amino acids. CDR3: CASSYGQGFNQPQHF. CDR3 in DNA: TGTGCCAGCAGTTACGGACAGGGCTTCAATCAGCCCCAGCATTTT. Full variable domain (rest looked up from reference TRBV28 and TRBJ1-5): DVKVTQSSRYLVKRTGEKVFLECVQDMDHENMFWYRQDPGLGLRLIYFSYDVKMKEKGDIPEGYSVSREKKERFSLILESASTNQTSMYLCASSYGQGFNQPQHFGDGTRLSIL.

V and J are TRBV28 and TRBJ2-2; weak D call: TRBD1 (5 bases). Trimming took off 4 bases at V and 1 base at J, with 10 bases between the two ends. Germline lookup yields CDR1 MDHEN and CDR2 SYDVKM. The length of the CDR3 is 15 residues. Here the CDR3 reads CASSYDSLNTGELFF. The CDR3 nucleotides are TGTGCCAGCAGTTACGACAGTTTGAACACCGGGGAGCTGTTTTTT.

The J gene is TRBJ2-7, the V gene TRBV7-9, with 7 bases aligning to TRBD2. Trimming took 2 bases from V and 2 from J; bases not matched to a gene: 3. Germline CDR1 SEHNR, CDR2 FQNEAQ (reference sequence). The CDR3 loop spans 14 amino acids. CDR3: CASSLSGLAYEQYF. As DNA, the CDR3 is TGTGCCAGCAGCTTATCTGGACTAGCCTACGAGCAGTACTTC.

The DNA of the CDR3 is TGTGCCAGCAGCTATCCTCGGGCCCAGCAGTTCTTC. Protein: CASSYPRAQQFF. The chain combines TRBV7-9 with TRBJ2-1; D not certain. V was trimmed by 4 bases and J by 11 bases, leaving 12 bases between them. The CDR3 has 12 residues. CDR1 SEHNR and CDR2 FQNEAQ come from the germline V gene (reference sequence).

J is TRBJ1-4 and V is TRBV2; no definite D call. The germline gives CDR1 SNHLY, CDR2 FYNNEI. This CDR3 contains 14 residues. The ends were cut back, 5 bases at V and 8 bases at J, with 15 bases in the middle. This CDR3 is CASSQASRPEKLFF. The CDR3 DNA sequence: TGTGCCAGCAGTCAGGCCTCTCGGCCCGAAAAACTGTTTTTT.

V gene TRBV27 combines with J gene TRBJ1-5; possible D gene TRBD1, 6 bases. Germline CDR1 reads MNHEY; CDR2 reads SMNVEV (reference sequence). V gave up 6 bases and J gave up 6 bases, with 15 bases separating them. This CDR3 region has 14 residues. The CDR3 region is CASSLTGQGQPQHF. CDR3 DNA sequence: TGTGCCAGCAGCCTGACAGGTCAGGGTCAGCCCCAGCATTTT.